This T cell receptor (beta chain) derives from a study of cytomegalovirus exposure and HLA in healthy donors. The donors formed part of the roughly 120-subject validation cohort, distinct from the roughly 700-subject first cohort. Overall study findings and caveats: Rare TCR sequences dominated, though some public TCRs recurred in many donors.

As concerns this clone: Its target is not known.

Only in-frame clones appear in the TCRdb table, and some are missing; sequencing was by immunoSEQ multiplex PCR. The table includes fewer than 150,000 clones, about nine tenths detected once. V lost 1 base and J 0 bases, leaving 10 bases between the germline ends. The CDR3 is made up of 16 amino acids. The germline gives CDR1 SGHTA, CDR2 FQGNSA. The chain links TRBV7-2 to TRBJ2-4; no reliable D call. The TCR comes from a man between 18 and 29 years old in good health and CMV-seropositive. The sequenced material came from PBMCs. The CDR3 sequence: CASSLGLELAKNIQYF. Here the CDR3 DNA reads TGTGCCAGCAGCTTAGGGTTGGAGCTAGCCAAAAACATTCAGTACTTC.